This TCR beta chain was sequenced during a study of human T cells and chemical hapten exposure. Background on the study: 2% DPC was applied to around 2 cm by around 2 cm of upper inner arm skin for sensitization. General study results and limits: TCRs exceeding 1 in 1000 frequency stayed unchanged with DPC sensitization.

From the RACE reads, TCRdb called clonotypes with MiXCR, one entry per CDR3 protein. The profile shows some 350,000 distinct CDR3 sequences, around 7% of them singletons. As to this clonotype: Antigen specificity is unknown.

Regarding time point: patch test 1, 2 weeks after DPC sensitization. Treatment here: therapeutic diphenylcyclopropenone sensitization with weekly scalp DPC. The germline gives CDR1 MNHEY, CDR2 SVGAGI. The CDR3 contains 15 residues. V lost 3 bases and J lost 2, with 11 bases in between. The clonotype comes from a woman aged 18-35 years with alopecia areata. Some clones in this sample may be carry-over from other donors' samples. Source: whole blood, taken in connection with sensitization to the hapten diphenylcyclopropenone (DPC). The V and J genes are TRBV6-5 and TRBJ2-4, with D possibly being TRBD2 (5 bases). CDR3 protein: CASSYSEGTKNIQYF. CDR3 in DNA: TGTGCCAGCAGTTATTCCGAGGGAACCAAAAACATTCAGTACTTC.